This T cell receptor beta chain was obtained from a study of blood T cell repertoires in COVID-19. Across the study: Specimens from acute and convalescent COVID-19 originated in the United States, Italy and Spain. In each case, the material was cDNA or gDNA derived from T cells, B-cell-depleted T cells, or PBMCs.

Original data processing: Amplification of reference gene primers was used by the study to estimate nucleated cell counts. Assay used: immunoSEQ multiplex PCR; TCRdb lists only in-frame clones, some missing. That table supplies the V and J calls and clone size; D and trimming were determined from the DNA. The data hold a few hundred thousand clones, with just under 85% observed a single time. The trim removed 2 bases at V and 6 bases at J, leaving 0 bases unmatched. Germline-derived CDR1 and CDR2 are SGDLS and YYNGEE. CDR3 length equals 13 residues. The origin of this receptor is an elderly man with acute or convalescent COVID-19. The specimen was peripheral blood. The chain combines TRBV9 with TRBJ1-2; 11 bases fit TRBD1. The CDR3 here is CASSVGQGDGYTF. In DNA form, the CDR3 reads TGTGCCAGCAGCGTGGGACAGGGGGATGGCTACACCTTC.